This T cell receptor beta chain was identified in a study of OX40 agonist ivuxolimab in advanced cancers. Profiling relied on immunoSEQ multiplex PCR, and the TCRdb table lists in-frame clones only, not all of them. This table has about 84,000 clones, around 84% appearing once. Blood draws occurred at baseline, cycle 4 day 1, and cycle 7 day 1. This sequence originates from an adult with an advanced solid tumor such as melanoma, head and neck, liver or kidney cancer. The sample here was CD4+ or CD8+ T cells sorted from blood, taken in a trial of the OX40 agonist ivuxolimab.

The CDR3 coding sequence is TGTGCCAGCTCACCCACGAGGGATACTGAAGCTTTCTTT. Amino acids: CASSPTRDTEAFF. The gene calls are TRBV18 and TRBJ1-1; D gene uncertain. Trimming shortened V by 3 bases and J by 5 bases, and 10 bases separated the two germline ends. The CDR3 is made up of 13 amino acids. Germline lookup yields CDR1 KGHSH and CDR2 LQKENI.